Presented here are 16 T cell receptor beta chains from one specimen sequenced in a study of T cells in Graves' hyperthyroidism and ophthalmopathy. Amplification of TCR beta CDR3 regions was performed using RNA transcripts as template. HTBI primers were employed in a first-round RT-PCR of the TCR CDR3. MiXCR, applied by TCRdb to the multiplex PCR reads, yields one record per CDR3 protein. The sample carries more than 650,000 distinct CDR3 sequences, around 15% recorded once. Sequenced sample: blood. The origin of the receptors is a woman younger than 35 with Graves' hyperthyroidism.

In this sample, this clonotype turned up a few times. The chain is built from TRBV4-1 and TRBJ2-5; D may match TRBD1 or TRBD2 (5 bases each). The V and J ends lost 1 base and 4 bases respectively, with 10 bases between them. The germline V gene encodes CDR1 MGHRA and CDR2 YSYEKL. The CDR3 loop spans 14 amino acids. The CDR3 nucleotides read TGCGCCAGCAGCCAAGTAGACAGCGGAGAGACCCAGTACTTC. Its translation is CASSQVDSGETQYF.

This clonotype has ten or more counts. The DNA of the CDR3 is TGTGCCAGCAGTTCTACCGGGACTCTCCAAGAGACCCAGTACTTC. The encoded protein is CASSSTGTLQETQYF. The rearrangement joins TRBV27 to TRBJ2-5; tentatively, D is TRBD2 (6 bases). V was pared by 4 bases and J by 1 base, with 13 bases between. CDR3 length equals 15 residues. CDR1 MNHEY and CDR2 SMNVEV come from the germline V gene (reference sequence).

Details on this clonotype: This may come from a read error, since a much larger clone is one base off. The J gene is TRBJ2-1, the V gene TRBV7-3, with D possibly being TRBD2 (6 bases). The DNA end is more similar to TRBJ2-7, so the J call may be wrong. CDR3 length: 14 residues. The germline V gene encodes CDR1 SGHTA and CDR2 FQGTGA. DNA for the CDR3: TGTGCCAGCAGCTTAGGCGGGAACCTCAATGAGCAGTACTTC. Amino acid sequence: CASSLGGNLNEQYF.

This clonotype was seen only once. The CDR3, as DNA: TGTGCCAGCAGCCTCAGACAGTGGGACTCCTACGAGCAGTACTTC. Amino acids: CASSLRQWDSYEQYF. This chain joins TRBV6-1 and TRBJ2-7, with a tentative D call TRBD1 (5 bases). Trimming removed 6 bases at V and 0 bases at J, with 15 bases between. This CDR3 comprises 15 residues. The germline CDR1 and CDR2 sequences are MNHNS and SASEGT.

The chain links TRBV9 to TRBJ2-3; TRBD2 matches 8 bases. Germline CDR1 is SGDLS and CDR2 is YYNGEE. The CDR3 has 17 amino acids. Germline trimming cut 4 bases from V and 3 bases from J; bases unmatched to any gene: 13. CDR3 sequence: CASSHPQGRGRTDTQYF. The DNA for the CDR3 is TGTGCCAGCAGCCACCCCCAGGGCCGCGGGAGGACAGATACGCAGTATTTT.

This clonotype was observed a few times. The rearrangement uses TRBV27 and TRBJ1-4; D might be TRBD1 (5 bases). This CDR3 comprises 13 residues. Trimming left V 1 base short and J 8 bases short, with 8 bases between. The germline V gene encodes CDR1 MNHEY and CDR2 SMNVEV (reference sequence). CDR3 protein: CASSLWAGEKLFF. As DNA, the CDR3 is TGTGCCAGCAGTTTATGGGCAGGGGAAAAACTGTTTTTT.

This clonotype was detected ten times or more. V usage is TRBV2 and J usage is TRBJ1-2, with 10 nucleotides matching TRBD1. The V and J ends lost 5 bases and 3 bases, in that order; junction bases with no gene match: 6. CDR1 and CDR2 from the germline V gene are SNHLY and FYNNEI. The CDR3 runs 15 residues. CDR3 loop: CASSRRQGADYGYTF. DNA of the CDR3: TGTGCCAGCAGTAGAAGACAGGGGGCGGACTATGGCTACACCTTC.

Many counts were recorded for this clonotype. The chain couples TRBV6-1 to TRBJ2-3; D unclear. CDR1 and CDR2 from the germline V gene are MNHNS and SASEGT. V lost 3 bases and J lost 5, with 3 bases in between. This CDR3 comprises 11 residues. Written as DNA, the CDR3 is TGTGCCAGCAGTGAGCAAGATACGCAGTATTTT. It translates to CASSEQDTQYF.

This clonotype has a handful of counts. The genes are TRBV15 and TRBJ2-5; TRBD2 aligns across 11 bases. V lost 9 bases to trimming and J lost 2 bases; unmatched junction nucleotides: 11. The CDR3 contains 16 residues. Germline CDR1 LNHNV, CDR2 YYDKDF (reference sequence). The CDR3 DNA follows: TGTGCCACAGCTAAAGGGGGACTAGCGGTTCAAGAGACCCAGTACTTC. It encodes CATAKGGLAVQETQYF.

This clonotype was counted many times. The genes are TRBV9 and TRBJ1-1, with D possibly being TRBD1 (5 bases). The germline gives CDR1 SGDLS, CDR2 YYNGEE. The V end lost 3 bases, the J end lost 1 base, and 7 bases lay between the germline ends. This CDR3 has 13 residues. DNA of the CDR3: TGTGCCAGCAGCGCGGGGGGGAACACTGAAGCTTTCTTT. It is translated as CASSAGGNTEAFF.

This clonotype showed up many times. The chain recombines TRBV2 with TRBJ2-1; tentative D call: TRBD1 (5 bases). CDR3 length: 17 amino acids. V gave up 3 bases and J gave up 4 bases, with 19 bases separating them. Per the germline V gene, CDR1 is SNHLY and CDR2 is FYNNEI. The CDR3 loop reads CASSDQRLTAGYNEQFF. The CDR3 nucleotides are TGTGCCAGCAGTGACCAACGACTGACCGCAGGGTACAATGAGCAGTTCTTC.

This clonotype has a count of ten or more. The J gene is TRBJ1-5, the V gene TRBV18; 9 bases line up with TRBD1. CDR1 and CDR2 (germline): KGHSH, LQKENI. CDR3 size: 16 residues. With 4 bases clipped from V and 6 bases from J, the junction kept 10 bases outside the gene matches. CDR3 nucleotides: TGTGCCAGCTCACTCGGGCTCGGACAGGGGACTCAGCCCCAGCATTTT. This encodes CASSLGLGQGTQPQHF.

Note on this clonotype: A read error may explain this, as a much larger clone is one base away. The V and J genes are TRBV6-1 and TRBJ2-7, with D perhaps TRBD1 (6 bases). Germline V lookup: CDR1 MNHNS, CDR2 SASEGT. This CDR3 is built from 13 residues. Trimming took 8 bases from V and 4 from J, leaving 15 bases between them. This CDR3 reads CASWPGTLYEQYF. CDR3 DNA sequence: TGTGCCAGCTGGCCGGGGACACTTTACGAGCAGTACTTC.

This clonotype was observed many times. V usage is TRBV28 and J usage is TRBJ2-5, with a possible D match to TRBD1 (6 bases). Trimming removed 2 bases from V and 2 bases from J, with 15 bases in between. Looked up from germline, CDR1 is MDHEN and CDR2 is SYDVKM. The CDR3 contains 16 residues. For the CDR3, the DNA is TGTGCCAGCAGTTTAGGCACCGGGACACGTCAAGAGACCCAGTACTTC. Residues: CASSLGTGTRQETQYF.

There are many counts of this clonotype. The rearrangement links TRBV2 to TRBJ2-7, with TRBD1 matching 7 bases. Per the germline V gene, CDR1 is SNHLY and CDR2 is FYNNEI. The CDR3 has 15 residues. V lost 0 bases and J lost 2; bases outside the gene matches: 4. The CDR3 sequence: CASSEARTGPYEQYF. For the CDR3, the DNA is TGTGCCAGCAGTGAAGCTCGGACAGGACCCTACGAGCAGTACTTC.

The chain carries TRBV11-2 and TRBJ1-1, with D perhaps matching TRBD1 (5 bases). Germline V gene data show CDR1 as SGHAT and CDR2 as FQNNGV. CDR3 length equals 11 residues. V lost 5 bases to trimming and J lost 11 bases, with 12 bases between them. The DNA for the CDR3 is TGTGCCAGCAGCACTGCAGGGTTGGCTTTCTTT. Its protein is CASSTAGLAFF.